What follows are 20 T cell receptor beta chains derived from one specimen sequenced in a study of cytomegalovirus exposure and HLA in healthy donors. The PCR used 60 Vbeta and 13 Jbeta primers. TCRdb's copy holds only in-frame clones and misses some; the assay was immunoSEQ multiplex PCR. Here the sample spans a few hundred thousand clones, around 90% being singletons. Sequenced material: PBMCs. The receptors shown here come from a girl aged 2 to 10 in good health and CMV-seronegative.

V is TRBV27 and J is TRBJ1-2; tentative D call: TRBD1 (5 bases). CDR1 MNHEY and CDR2 SMNVEV come from the germline V gene (reference sequence). The CDR3 is 13 amino acids. Trimming removed 4 bases at V and 8 bases at J, with 14 bases between. Here the CDR3 reads CASSSAGLKGYTF. Here the CDR3 DNA reads TGTGCCAGCAGTTCCGCGGGGCTCAAGGGCTACACCTTC.

In its sample, this clone was seen once. The rearrangement uses TRBV9 and TRBJ1-2; the D is unclear. CDR1 and CDR2 (germline): SGDLS, YYNGEE. Trimming took 4 bases from V and 4 from J, leaving 17 bases between them. The CDR3 contains 15 residues. The CDR3 reads CASSPAVKEGYGYTF. CDR3 nucleotide sequence: TGTGCCAGCAGCCCCGCGGTCAAAGAAGGCTATGGCTACACCTTC.

The chain uses TRBV10-3 and TRBJ1-5; 11 bases line up with TRBD1. Looked up from germline, CDR1 is ENHRY and CDR2 is SYGVKD. Trimming removed 3 bases from V and 6 bases from J; junction bases left unmatched: 7. This CDR3 spans 16 amino acids. CDR3 amino acids: CAISDRDRGTSQPQHF. As DNA, the CDR3 is TGTGCCATCAGTGACCGGGACAGGGGGACTTCTCAGCCCCAGCATTTT.

The V call is TRBV7-7, the J call TRBJ2-5, with TRBD2 identical over 7 bases. The J call may be wrong; the DNA end is better matched by TRBJ2-7. CDR3 length equals 15 residues. Germline loops: CDR1 SSHAT, CDR2 FNYEAQ (reference sequence). For the CDR3, the DNA is TGTGCCAGCAGCTTATCCGGACTAGATGCCTACGAGCAGTACTTC. This sequence encodes CASSLSGLDAYEQYF.

J is TRBJ2-7 and V is TRBV20-1; 8 nucleotides match TRBD1. Germline V CDR1 and CDR2: DFQATT, SNEGSKA (reference sequence). Losses at the gene ends were 6 bases for V and 3 bases for J; bases not matched to a gene: 1. The CDR3 sequence is 11 residues long. This CDR3 is CSAGTGYEQYF. The CDR3 bases are TGCAGTGCGGGGACAGGCTACGAGCAGTACTTC.

The chain carries TRBV11-2 and TRBJ2-7; unclear D gene. Looked up from germline, CDR1 is SGHAT and CDR2 is FQNNGV. There are 17 residues in the CDR3. Trimming removed 5 bases from V and 0 bases from J, with 20 bases in between. CDR3 bases: TGTGCCAGCAGCGGCCCAGCGCCCGCTGTTGGCTCCTACGAGCAGTACTTC. Translated: CASSGPAPAVGSYEQYF. Full variable domain (remainder filled in from reference TRBV11-2 and TRBJ2-7): EAGVAQSPRYKIIEKRQSVAFWCNPISGHATLYWYQQILGQGPKLLIQFQNNGVVDDSQLPKDRFSAERLKGVDSTLKIQPAKLEDSAVYLCASSGPAPAVGSYEQYFGPGTRLTVT.

This clone was found once. This chain uses TRBV29-1 with TRBJ2-3; 8 bases map to TRBD2. The V segment lost 7 bases and the J segment 3 bases; nucleotides outside the gene matches: 6. The germline V gene has CDR1 SQVTM and CDR2 ANQGSEA. This CDR3 region has 13 residues. CDR3 DNA: TGCAGCGCCCAAAAGCGGGAGACAGATACGCAGTATTTT. Protein product: CSAQKRETDTQYF.

V gene TRBV6-1 combines with J gene TRBJ2-1; possibly TRBD1 for D (6 bases). The V gene lost 1 base and the J gene lost 0 bases, with 13 bases spanning the gap. CDR3 size: 17 residues. Germline V gene sequence: CDR1 MNHNS, CDR2 SASEGT. Here the CDR3 reads CASSEETGLSSYNEQFF. CDR3 coding DNA: TGTGCCAGCAGTGAAGAGACAGGTCTGAGCTCCTACAATGAGCAGTTCTTC.

The gene calls are TRBV28 and TRBJ2-5; TRBD2 matches at 10 bases. The V and J ends lost 8 bases and 2 bases, in that order; junction bases with no gene match: 5. Per germline, CDR1 MDHEN and CDR2 SYDVKM. The CDR3 is 14 amino acids. The DNA of the CDR3 is TGTGCCAGCGGTAGCGGGGGGCTACAAGAGACCCAGTACTTC. Amino acids: CASGSGGLQETQYF.

The CDR3 spells CASSEWGEEAFF. DNA of the CDR3: TGTGCCAGCAGTGAATGGGGGGAGGAAGCTTTCTTT. This chain uses TRBV6-1 with TRBJ1-1, with D tentatively TRBD1 (5 bases). The V and J ends lost 2 bases and 8 bases respectively, with 9 bases between them. CDR1 and CDR2 from the germline V gene are MNHNS and SASEGT. The length of the CDR3 is 12 residues.

For the CDR3, the DNA is TGTGCCAGCAGCCCATTAGCGGGCGCCGCCTACGAGCAGTACTTC. As protein: CASSPLAGAAYEQYF. This chain uses TRBV7-8 with TRBJ2-7; 7 positions match TRBD2. CDR3 length: 15 amino acids. The germline CDR1 and CDR2 sequences are SGHVS and FQNEAQ. V shed 5 bases and J 2 bases; nucleotides not matched to a gene: 9.

The J gene is TRBJ1-5, the V gene TRBV7-9; TRBD1 matches at 7 bases. The CDR3 is made up of 14 amino acids. Germline V gene sequence: CDR1 SEHNR, CDR2 FQNEAQ (reference sequence). After removal of 3 bases from V and 7 bases from J, the junction contained 6 bases not matched to a gene. The CDR3 loop is CASSLGQGGQPQHF. The CDR3, as DNA: TGTGCCAGCAGCTTGGGTCAGGGGGGACAGCCCCAGCATTTT.

V is TRBV2 and J is TRBJ1-2; TRBD1 matches at 10 bases. The germline CDR1 and CDR2 sequences are SNHLY and FYNNEI. The length of the CDR3 is 15 residues. V lost 4 bases and J lost 2; bases outside the gene matches: 4. In nucleotides, the CDR3 is TGTGCCAGCAGTGGACAGGGGGCCACAAACTATGGCTACACCTTC. Translation gives CASSGQGATNYGYTF.

The rearrangement uses TRBV10-3 and TRBJ1-3, with a weak D call TRBD1 (6 bases). CDR3 length equals 14 residues. V gave up 3 bases and J gave up 4 bases, with 10 bases separating them. CDR1 and CDR2 from the germline V gene are ENHRY and SYGVKD. The CDR3 spells CAISDFRGGNTIYF. The DNA of the CDR3 is TGTGCCATCAGTGATTTCAGGGGAGGAAACACCATATATTTT.

In DNA form, the CDR3 reads TGTGCCAGTAGATTAAATAAGGGGACAGATACGCAGTATTTT. It yields the protein CASRLNKGTDTQYF. The genes are TRBV19 and TRBJ2-3, with D perhaps matching TRBD1 (5 bases). V was shortened by 6 bases and J by 3 bases, with 13 bases between the two germline ends. The V gene's germline CDR1 is LNHDA and CDR2 SQIVND (reference sequence). This CDR3 spans 14 amino acids.

The chain joins TRBV28 to TRBJ2-5; possibly TRBD2 for D (5 bases). The CDR3 extends over 14 amino acids. The V end was cut by 6 bases, the J end by 2 bases, with 13 bases between. Germline CDR1 MDHEN, CDR2 SYDVKM. CDR3 nucleotides: TGTGCCAGCAGCGAGACTAACTCTCAAGAGACCCAGTACTTC. Amino acids: CASSETNSQETQYF. Complete variable domain (other parts from reference TRBV28 and TRBJ2-5): DVKVTQSSRYLVKRTGEKVFLECVQDMDHENMFWYRQDPGLGLRLIYFSYDVKMKEKGDIPEGYSVSREKKERFSLILESASTNQTSMYLCASSETNSQETQYFGPGTRLLVL.

The chain has TRBV9 and TRBJ2-1; a weak D match, TRBD2 (5 bases). The CDR3 runs 15 residues. Trimming pared 0 bases from V and 7 bases from J, leaving 14 bases between. The V gene's germline CDR1 is SGDLS and CDR2 YYNGEE. The CDR3 sequence: CASSVGHWEWNEQFF. The DNA for the CDR3 is TGTGCCAGCAGCGTAGGGCACTGGGAGTGGAATGAGCAGTTCTTC. The full variable domain, with the rest looked up from reference TRBV9 and TRBJ2-1, is DSGVTQTPKHLITATGQRVTLRCSPRSGDLSVYWYQQSLDQGLQFLIQYYNGEERAKGNILERFSAQQFPDLHSELNLSSLELGDSALYFCASSVGHWEWNEQFFGPGTRLTVL.

This chain uses TRBV30 with TRBJ1-1, with D perhaps TRBD1 (6 bases). Deletions cut 1 base from V and 6 bases from J, with 15 bases between. The V gene's germline CDR1 is GTSNPN and CDR2 SVGIG (reference sequence). The CDR3 sequence is 14 residues long. The CDR3 spells CAWSAWTVAPEAFF. The CDR3 DNA is TGTGCCTGGAGTGCGTGGACAGTTGCCCCTGAAGCTTTCTTT.

The V call is TRBV5-8, the J call TRBJ2-7; D call uncertain. The V end lost 0 bases, the J end lost 0 bases, and 10 bases lay between the germline ends. Germline CDR1 reads SGHTS; CDR2 reads YDEGEE. The CDR3 has 15 amino acids. In DNA form, the CDR3 reads TGTGCCAGCAGCTTGGAAAATCTGTTCTCCTACGAGCAGTACTTC. Translated, it gives CASSLENLFSYEQYF.

This clone was seen a single time. The gene calls are TRBV6-1 and TRBJ2-7; 7 bases map to TRBD1. The V segment lost 7 bases and the J segment 1 base; nucleotides outside the gene matches: 4. This CDR3 has 13 amino acids. The germline CDR1 and CDR2 sequences are MNHNS and SASEGT. The CDR3 DNA follows: TGTGCCAGCAACTACAGGGGATCCTACGAGCAGTACTTC. Its translation is CASNYRGSYEQYF.